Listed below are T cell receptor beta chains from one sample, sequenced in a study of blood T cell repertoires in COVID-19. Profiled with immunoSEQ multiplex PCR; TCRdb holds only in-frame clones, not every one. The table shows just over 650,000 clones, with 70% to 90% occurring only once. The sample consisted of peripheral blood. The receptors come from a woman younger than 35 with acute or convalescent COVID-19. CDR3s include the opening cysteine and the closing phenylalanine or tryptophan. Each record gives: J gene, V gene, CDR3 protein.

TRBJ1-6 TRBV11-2 CASSLPSMRRTGQDSPLHF
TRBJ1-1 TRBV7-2 CASSPLSTGGTEAFF
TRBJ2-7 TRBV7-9 CASRQFSRSSYEQYF
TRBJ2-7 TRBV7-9 CASRQPGQGYEQYF
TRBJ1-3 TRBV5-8 CASSLATRATGNTIYF
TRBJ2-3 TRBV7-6 CASSLAGGGDTQYF
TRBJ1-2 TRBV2 CASSEGSGGYGYTF
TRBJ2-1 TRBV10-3 CAIRDQTRLEQFF
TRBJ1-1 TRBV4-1 CASSQEIEEREAFF
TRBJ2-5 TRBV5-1 CASSSGTKETQYF
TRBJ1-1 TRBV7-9 CASSLLAANTEAFF
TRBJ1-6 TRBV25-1 CASRRPEVGTPLHF
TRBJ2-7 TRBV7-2 CASSSQTSSGEYF
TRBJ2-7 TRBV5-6 CASIIQGQDYEQYF
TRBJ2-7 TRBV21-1 CASSNASGTGNRLKQYF
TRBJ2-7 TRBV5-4 CASSLSVEDGYEQYF
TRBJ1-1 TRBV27 CASKPGGAEAFF
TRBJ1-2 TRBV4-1 CASSQGSGQRDGYTF
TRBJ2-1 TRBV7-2 CASSLPTSGGVYEQFF
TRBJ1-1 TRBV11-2 CASRRTGNTEAFF
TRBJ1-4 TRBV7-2 CASSQGQGVGEKLFF
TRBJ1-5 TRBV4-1 CASSQATASHQPQHF
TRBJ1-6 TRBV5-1 CASSLTGETPLHF
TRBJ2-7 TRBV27 CASSLGQGETYEQYF
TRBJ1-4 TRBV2 CASSATGTGREKLFF
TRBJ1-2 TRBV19 CASSILGGGKVYGYTF
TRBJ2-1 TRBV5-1 CASSSGGGGQGYEQFF
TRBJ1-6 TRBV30 CAWTTGGAPNSPLHF
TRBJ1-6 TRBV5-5 CASSLRRAGDSPLHF
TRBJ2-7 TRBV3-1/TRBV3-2 CASSQVDFYEQYF
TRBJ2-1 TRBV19 CASSPGGLAGGDEQFF